The next 4 T cell receptor beta chains were all read from a single sample in a study of T cells after yellow fever vaccination (dated by TCRdb to the late 2010s). The treatment or condition label for this specimen denotes: live attenuated yellow fever vaccine strain. Receptor libraries were prepared by 5' RACE. Sequencing instrument: Illumina NovaSeq 6000. TCRdb applied fastp at Q25 and MiXCR to the public reads, then kept only in-frame beta chains. Identical CDR3 proteins give one entry, which carries the most common genes and DNA. The sample table contains about 240,000 distinct CDR3 sequences; only one count was recorded for around 3.5% of them. The leading ten clones occupy roughly a fifth of the sample. Here the sequenced sample was PBMCs, taken 15 days after the yellow fever booster vaccination. The receptor set was obtained from a man younger than 30 who received the YFV17D yellow fever vaccine.

This clonotype was seen ten or more times. The rearrangement joins TRBV7-9 to TRBJ2-3; D is uncertain. The germline V gene has CDR1 SEHNR and CDR2 FQNEAQ (reference sequence). This CDR3 is 14 amino acids long. Deletions cut 0 bases from V and 3 bases from J, with 7 bases between. The CDR3 DNA is TGTGCCAGCAGCTTAGCGATGGGGACAGATACGCAGTATTTT. Translating it yields CASSLAMGTDTQYF.

The V call is TRBV12-3 or TRBV12-4, the J call TRBJ1-3; possibly TRBD1 for D (5 bases). Between the trimmed V and J ends, which lost 8 bases and 8 bases, there was a span of 25 bases. CDR3 length equals 16 residues. The CDR3 region has the DNA TGTGCCAGCGGTAAAAGGGACGCCTCTGGTCGAGACACCATATATTTT. This codes for CASGKRDASGRDTIYF.

This clonotype was observed at least ten times. The V and J genes are TRBV12-3 or TRBV12-4 and TRBJ2-3, with 7 bases identical to TRBD1. The CDR3 sequence is 15 residues long. The V segment lost 2 bases and the J segment 0 bases; nucleotides outside the gene matches: 2. CDR3 coding DNA: TGTGCCAGCAGTTTAAGGGGGCTGAGCACAGATACGCAGTATTTT. Amino acid sequence: CASSLRGLSTDTQYF.

In its sample, this clonotype was seen many times. The CDR3 nucleotides read TGTGCCAGCAGCCCGAAGGGGGGTTCGAACACCGGGGAGCTGTTTTTT. This gives the protein CASSPKGGSNTGELFF. The rearrangement uses TRBV7-9 and TRBJ2-2; D possibly uses TRBD1 or TRBD2 (6 bases each). The ends were cut back, 5 bases at V and 0 bases at J, with 13 bases in the middle. CDR3 length equals 16 residues. The germline CDR1 and CDR2 sequences are SEHNR and FQNEAQ (reference sequence).